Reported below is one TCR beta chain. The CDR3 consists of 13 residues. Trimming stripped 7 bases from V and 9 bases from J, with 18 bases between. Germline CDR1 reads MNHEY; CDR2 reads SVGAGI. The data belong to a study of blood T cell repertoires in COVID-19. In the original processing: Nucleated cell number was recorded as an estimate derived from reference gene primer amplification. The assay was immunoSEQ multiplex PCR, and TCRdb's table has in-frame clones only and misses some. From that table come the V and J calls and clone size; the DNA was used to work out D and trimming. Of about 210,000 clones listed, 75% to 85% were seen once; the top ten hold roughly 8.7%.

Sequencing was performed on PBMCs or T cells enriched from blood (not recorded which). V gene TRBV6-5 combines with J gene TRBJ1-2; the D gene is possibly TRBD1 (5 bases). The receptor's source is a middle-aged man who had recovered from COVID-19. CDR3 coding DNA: TGTGCCAGCACAGGCCACGCCGGGGGTAGCTACACCTTC. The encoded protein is CASTGHAGGSYTF.